Included here is one TCR beta chain sequence, with context. The J segment lost 6 bases and the V segment lost 6 bases, leaving 11 bases of the junction unmatched. Germline CDR1 reads MDHEN; CDR2 reads SYDVKM. The CDR3 totals 14 residues. The data originate from a study of blood T cell repertoires in COVID-19. Produced via immunoSEQ multiplex PCR; TCRdb's table is partial and in-frame only. This repertoire shows about 120,000 clones, 70% to 90% found once; its top ten account for 3% to 4%. Sequenced input: peripheral blood. The chain uses TRBV28 and TRBJ2-7, with 7 bases fitting TRBD1. This TCR came from a man in his 60s with acute or convalescent COVID-19. The CDR3 loop is CASSRTGILSEQYF. DNA of the CDR3: TGTGCCAGCAGCCGGACAGGAATTTTGTCCGAGCAGTACTTC.